The next 31 T cell receptor beta chains were all read from a single sample in a study of human T cells and chemical hapten exposure. The time point denotes: healthy volunteer bleed at 6 weeks. Total RNA extraction was carried out from unfractionated whole blood. TCRdb re-derived calls from the RACE reads in MiXCR, one entry per CDR3 protein. The table includes about 77,000 distinct CDR3 sequences, 8.5% to 10% detected once. The sequenced material came from whole blood. The receptors here all came from a female donor in good health. Some clones in this sample may be carry-over from other donors' samples.

This clonotype occurred many times. In DNA form, the CDR3 reads TGTGCCAGCAGTTTAGGGGTCGACTATGGCTACACCTTC. Translation gives CASSLGVDYGYTF. V is TRBV28 and J is TRBJ1-2; D is undetermined. The CDR3 sequence is 13 residues long. The V gene lost 2 bases and the J gene lost 3 bases, with 7 bases spanning the gap. Germline values: CDR1 MDHEN, CDR2 SYDVKM.

There are a few counts of this clonotype. V gene TRBV28 combines with J gene TRBJ2-7, with D possibly TRBD1 on 5 matching bases. The ends were cut back, 5 bases at V and 0 bases at J, with 14 bases in the middle. Germline V gene data show CDR1 as MDHEN and CDR2 as SYDVKM. The CDR3 has 15 residues. CDR3 nucleotide sequence: TGTGCCAGCAGTGGGATGGGCAGGGTCTCCTACGAGCAGTACTTC. This codes for CASSGMGRVSYEQYF.

The table lists this clonotype with a few counts. The V call is TRBV6-5, the J call TRBJ2-3; D is tentatively TRBD1 or TRBD2 (5 bases each). Germline CDR1 is MNHEY and CDR2 is SVGAGI. This CDR3 is 14 amino acids long. V lost 3 bases and J lost 4, with 11 bases in between. This CDR3 is CASSYSRGPDTQYF. In nucleotides, the CDR3 is TGTGCCAGCAGTTATTCTCGGGGCCCAGATACGCAGTATTTT.

The rearrangement links TRBV2 to TRBJ2-7, with TRBD1 matching 10 bases. The CDR3 extends over 15 amino acids. After removal of 5 bases from V and 1 base from J, the junction contained 5 bases not matched to a gene. CDR1 SNHLY and CDR2 FYNNEI come from the germline V gene. In DNA, the CDR3 is TGTGCCAGCAGTATAAGGACAGGGGGTTCCTACGAGCAGTACTTC. Translated: CASSIRTGGSYEQYF.

This chain connects TRBV12-3 or TRBV12-4 to TRBJ2-2; tentatively, D is TRBD2 (7 bases). The ends were cut back, 5 bases at V and 11 bases at J, with 12 bases in the middle. CDR3 length equals 12 residues. This CDR3 reads CASSEGGPELFF. Written as DNA, the CDR3 is TGTGCCAGCAGTGAGGGGGGGCCTGAGCTGTTTTTT.

The table lists this clonotype with many counts. The genes are TRBV20-1 and TRBJ1-2; 10 nucleotides align to TRBD1. The V gene end was trimmed by 6 bases and the J gene end by 3 bases; junction bases not matched to a gene: 7. There are 14 residues in the CDR3. CDR1 is DFQATT and CDR2 is SNEGSKA in the germline V gene (reference sequence). CDR3 coding DNA: TGCAGTGCGCACGACAGGGGGCGCGACTATGGCTACACCTTC. Protein sequence: CSAHDRGRDYGYTF.

The sample holds many counts of this clonotype. The rearrangement joins TRBV21-1 to TRBJ1-2; the DNA was not used to check the table's D call, TRBD1. TRBV21-1 corresponds to a pseudogene. The CDR3 covers 16 residues. CDR3 amino acids: CASSLKPAGEVPGYTF. In DNA form, the CDR3 reads TGTGCCAGCAGCCTGAAGCCGGCAGGGGAAGTTCCTGGCTACACCTTC.

This clonotype was detected only a few times. The chain carries TRBV14 and TRBJ1-1, with no clear D. Trimming removed 3 bases from V and 4 bases from J, with 21 bases in between. Germline CDR1 is SGHDN and CDR2 is FVKESK. The CDR3 extends over 17 amino acids. This CDR3 reads CASSHNQAQSLVTEAFF. The CDR3 DNA reads TGTGCCAGCAGCCATAACCAGGCGCAAAGTCTAGTCACTGAAGCTTTCTTT.

The chain joins TRBV7-2 to TRBJ2-3; D remains ambiguous. The V and J ends lost 1 base and 2 bases respectively, with 4 bases between them. This CDR3 has 13 residues. CDR1 SGHTA and CDR2 FQGNSA come from the germline V gene. The CDR3: CASSLEITDTQYF. The DNA for the CDR3 is TGTGCCAGCAGCTTAGAAATCACAGATACGCAGTATTTT.

CDR3 DNA: TGTGCCAGCAGACCGCAAACCGGGACAGGGGGTTCTAATTCACCCCTCCACTTT. Residues: CASRPQTGTGGSNSPLHF. The V and J genes are TRBV6-2 or TRBV6-3 and TRBJ1-6, with 11 bases lining up with TRBD1. V shed 6 bases and J 6 bases; nucleotides not matched to a gene: 13. Germline V gene data show CDR1 as MNHEY and CDR2 as SVGEGT. The CDR3 length is 18 residues.

The CDR3 DNA is TGTGCCAGCAGCCCCGCCCCTCGTAGGGGATGGGGTCTGGAAATGAACACTGAAGCTTTCTTT. Translating it yields CASSPAPRRGWGLEMNTEAFF. This rearrangement joins TRBV13 to TRBJ1-1; tentatively, D is TRBD1 (5 bases). The germline V gene has CDR1 PRHDT and CDR2 FYEKMQ (reference sequence). The CDR3 has 21 residues. Trimming took off 5 bases at V and 0 bases at J, with 31 bases between the two ends.

This clonotype was detected many times. The chain combines TRBV4-2 with TRBJ2-7; 9 bases are shared with TRBD1. The CDR3 runs to 16 residues. The germline V gene encodes CDR1 LGHNA and CDR2 YNFKEQ. With 2 bases clipped from V and 3 bases from J, the junction kept 8 bases outside the gene matches. CDR3 in DNA: TGTGCCAGCAGCCAATCCCAGGGACAGGGTAACTACGAGCAGTACTTC. Its protein product is CASSQSQGQGNYEQYF.

This clonotype was counted only a few times. This chain uses TRBV7-2 with TRBJ2-3, with 9 bases fitting TRBD2. The V segment lost 3 bases and the J segment 3 bases; nucleotides outside the gene matches: 10. CDR3 length: 17 residues. CDR1 and CDR2 (germline): SGHTA, FQGNSA. The CDR3 region has the DNA TGTGCCAGCAGCTTGCTTGGGCGGGGGGGGATTACAGATACGCAGTATTTT. Amino acid sequence: CASSLLGRGGITDTQYF.

This clonotype was seen ten or more times. The chain links TRBV5-1 to TRBJ2-7, with TRBD2 matching over 8 bases. The CDR3 is 14 amino acids. CDR1 is SGHRS, CDR2 YFSETQ, per germline. The ends lost 5 bases at V and 2 bases at J; junction bases unmatched: 6. CDR3 loop: CASRSSGGTYEQYF. CDR3 nucleotides: TGCGCCAGCAGATCCAGCGGGGGTACCTACGAGCAGTACTTC.

This clonotype was recorded at least ten times. V is TRBV7-9 and J is TRBJ1-5; D might be TRBD1 (5 bases). The germline V and J ends were trimmed by 3 bases and 0 bases, with 9 bases remaining between them. CDR1 SEHNR and CDR2 FQNEAQ come from the germline V gene (reference sequence). CDR3 length: 15 residues. CDR3 residues: CASSLGHLSNQPQHF. In nucleotides, the CDR3 is TGTGCCAGCAGCTTGGGGCACCTTAGCAATCAGCCCCAGCATTTT. The entire variable domain, with the rest obtained from reference TRBV7-9 and TRBJ1-5, is as follows: DTGVSQNPRHKITKRGQNVTFRCDPISEHNRLYWYRQTLGQGPEFLTYFQNEAQLEKSRLLSDRFSAERPKGSFSTLEIQRTEQGDSAMYLCASSLGHLSNQPQHFGDGTRLSIL.

The rearrangement uses TRBV3-1 and TRBJ1-2; D call uncertain. CDR1 is LGHDT and CDR2 is YNNKEL in the germline V gene (reference sequence). Trimming shortened V by 4 bases and J by 4 bases, and 19 bases separated the two germline ends. The CDR3 covers 16 residues. CDR3 amino acids: CASSPTRLGRRYGYTF. The CDR3 coding sequence is TGTGCCAGCAGCCCTACCCGCCTGGGCAGACGCTATGGCTACACCTTC. The full variable domain, rest sourced from reference TRBV3-1 and TRBJ1-2, is DTAVSQTPKYLVTQMGNDKSIKCEQNLGHDTMYWYKQDSKKFLKIMFSYNNKELIINETVPNRFSPKSPDKAHLNLHINSLELGDSAVYFCASSPTRLGRRYGYTFGSGTRLTVV.

The chain recombines TRBV12-3 or TRBV12-4 with TRBJ1-2; the match to TRBD1 covers 7 bases. The CDR3 consists of 14 residues. V shed 1 base, J shed 8 bases, and the junction held 7 bases outside the gene matches. CDR3 residues: CASSLGQGFEGYTF. The CDR3 DNA sequence: TGTGCCAGCAGTTTAGGACAGGGCTTTGAAGGCTACACCTTC.

There are a few counts of this clonotype. This chain joins TRBV5-6 and TRBJ1-2; D might be TRBD1 (5 bases). V was cut by 1 base and J by 13 bases, with 11 bases left in between. Germline V gene sequence: CDR1 SGHDT, CDR2 YYEEEE. The CDR3 length is 11 residues. CDR3 sequence reads: CASSLTGAGTF. As DNA, the CDR3 is TGTGCCAGCAGCTTGACAGGTGCCGGCACCTTC.

This clonotype has a count of ten or more. The V call is TRBV6-2 or TRBV6-3, the J call TRBJ1-1; 9 bases are a match to TRBD1. This CDR3 is 16 amino acids long. V gave up 0 bases and J gave up 4 bases; unmatched junction bases: 6. In germline, CDR1 is MNHEY, CDR2 SVGEGT. DNA for the CDR3: TGTGCCAGCAGTTACTCGCCTGGACAGGGGTTCACTGAAGCTTTCTTT. This translates into CASSYSPGQGFTEAFF.

This clonotype was seen only a few times. The chain recombines TRBV29-1 with TRBJ2-3; 7 bases fit TRBD1. The germline V gene has CDR1 SQVTM and CDR2 ANQGSEA. The CDR3 totals 13 residues. The V segment lost 3 bases and the J segment 1 base; nucleotides outside the gene matches: 1. The CDR3 region has the DNA TGCAGCGTTGACGACAGGGGCACAGATACGCAGTATTTT. Protein sequence: CSVDDRGTDTQYF.

This clonotype has ten or more counts. A junction boundary mismatches the germline segment, possibly from a read error. The chain joins TRBV5-1 to TRBJ2-7; D gene uncertain. Germline V gene sequence: CDR1 SGHRS, CDR2 YFSETQ. The CDR3 has 11 amino acids. The CDR3 DNA reads TGTGCCAGCAGCTCCTCCTACGAGCAGTACTTC. It translates to CASSSSYEQYF.

The sample holds many counts of this clonotype. The V and J genes are TRBV4-3 and TRBJ1-5, with D perhaps TRBD1 (6 bases). Trimming stripped 0 bases from V and 7 bases from J, with 13 bases between. CDR1 is LGHNA, CDR2 YSLEER, per germline. CDR3 length: 15 amino acids. The DNA for the CDR3 is TGCGCCAGCAGCCAAGATTATGTAAGGGGGCAGCCCCAGCATTTT. It translates to CASSQDYVRGQPQHF.

This clonotype was counted between two and nine times. The CDR3 here is CASFLGYTNTQYF. CDR3 in DNA: TGTGCCAGCTTTCTAGGGTATACAAATACGCAGTATTTT. V gene TRBV2 combines with J gene TRBJ2-3; D remains ambiguous. The CDR3 has 13 amino acids. Per the germline V gene, CDR1 is SNHLY and CDR2 is FYNNEI. V lost 8 bases and J 7 bases, leaving 16 bases between the germline ends.

This clonotype was observed at least ten times. The J gene is TRBJ2-7, the V gene TRBV7-2, with D hard to call. This CDR3 has 12 amino acids. V was cut by 1 base and J by 4 bases, with 5 bases left in between. CDR1 and CDR2 (germline): SGHTA, FQGNSA. CDR3 region: CASSLVTYEQYF. The CDR3 DNA sequence: TGTGCCAGCAGCTTAGTCACTTACGAGCAGTACTTC.

This rearrangement joins TRBV6-6 to TRBJ1-5; weak D call: TRBD1 (6 bases). This CDR3 is 14 amino acids long. Trimming removed 5 bases from V and 7 bases from J, with 15 bases in between. Per the germline V gene, CDR1 is MNHNY and CDR2 is SVGAGI (reference sequence). DNA for the CDR3: TGTGCCAGCAGTCCCCAGACAGGAGAACAGCCCCAGCATTTT. This codes for CASSPQTGEQPQHF.

This clonotype was observed many times. The chain couples TRBV27 to TRBJ2-7; D is ambiguous. The ends were cut back, 6 bases at V and 5 bases at J, with 20 bases in the middle. The CDR3 loop spans 15 amino acids. CDR1 is MNHEY, CDR2 SMNVEV, per germline (reference sequence). The CDR3 DNA follows: TGTGCCAGCAGCCCAACGAGTCCAACTTTAGACGAGCAGTACTTC. Translating it yields CASSPTSPTLDEQYF.

J is TRBJ2-3 and V is TRBV6-1; 7 bases match TRBD1. The CDR3 extends over 16 amino acids. The J segment lost 2 bases and the V segment lost 9 bases, leaving 14 bases of the junction unmatched. Germline CDR1 is MNHNS and CDR2 is SASEGT. CDR3 region: CASTTGLGPNTDTQYF. As DNA, the CDR3 is TGTGCCAGTACGACAGGGCTCGGACCCAACACAGATACGCAGTATTTT.

This clonotype was picked up many times. V is TRBV20-1 and J is TRBJ2-3; weak D call: TRBD1 (5 bases). V was shortened by 5 bases and J by 7 bases, with 19 bases between the two germline ends. The CDR3 runs to 14 residues. Looked up from germline, CDR1 is DFQATT and CDR2 is SNEGSKA (reference sequence). The CDR3 reads CSALKTDRKHTQYF. CDR3 in DNA: TGCAGTGCTCTAAAGACAGACAGAAAACATACGCAGTATTTT.

This clonotype was observed many times. The rearrangement uses TRBV19 and TRBJ2-1, with 8 bases fitting TRBD1. The CDR3 loop spans 15 amino acids. Germline V gives CDR1 LNHDA, CDR2 SQIVND (reference sequence). The J segment lost 4 bases and the V segment lost 6 bases, leaving 8 bases of the junction unmatched. CDR3 bases: TGTGCCAGTAGGCCCAAAGGGACAGGATACAATGAGCAGTTCTTC. This gives the protein CASRPKGTGYNEQFF. The full variable domain, rest sourced from reference TRBV19 and TRBJ2-1, is DGGITQSPKYLFRKEGQNVTLSCEQNLNHDAMYWYRQDPGQGLRLIYYSQIVNDFQKGDIAEGYSVSREKKESFPLTVTSAQKNPTAFYLCASRPKGTGYNEQFFGPGTRLTVL.

This clonotype came up many times. The V and J genes are TRBV16 and TRBJ1-1; TRBD1 agrees at 7 bases. The CDR3 extends over 14 amino acids. Germline lookup yields CDR1 KGHSY and CDR2 FQNENV. J was trimmed by 4 bases and V by 2 bases; bases with no gene match: 4. The DNA of the CDR3 is TGTGCCAGCAGCCAACTTAGGGGGCCCACTGAAGCTTTCTTT. Translation gives CASSQLRGPTEAFF.

There are many counts of this clonotype. This chain uses TRBV7-3 with TRBJ2-7; 9 nucleotides align to TRBD1. Germline V gives CDR1 SGHTA, CDR2 FQGTGA. V was clipped by 5 bases and J by 1 base; unmatched bases: 12. There are 17 residues in the CDR3. The CDR3 reads CASSLRDRAMRSYEQYF. The CDR3 nucleotides are TGTGCCAGCAGCCTTCGGGACAGGGCAATGCGGTCCTACGAGCAGTACTTC.